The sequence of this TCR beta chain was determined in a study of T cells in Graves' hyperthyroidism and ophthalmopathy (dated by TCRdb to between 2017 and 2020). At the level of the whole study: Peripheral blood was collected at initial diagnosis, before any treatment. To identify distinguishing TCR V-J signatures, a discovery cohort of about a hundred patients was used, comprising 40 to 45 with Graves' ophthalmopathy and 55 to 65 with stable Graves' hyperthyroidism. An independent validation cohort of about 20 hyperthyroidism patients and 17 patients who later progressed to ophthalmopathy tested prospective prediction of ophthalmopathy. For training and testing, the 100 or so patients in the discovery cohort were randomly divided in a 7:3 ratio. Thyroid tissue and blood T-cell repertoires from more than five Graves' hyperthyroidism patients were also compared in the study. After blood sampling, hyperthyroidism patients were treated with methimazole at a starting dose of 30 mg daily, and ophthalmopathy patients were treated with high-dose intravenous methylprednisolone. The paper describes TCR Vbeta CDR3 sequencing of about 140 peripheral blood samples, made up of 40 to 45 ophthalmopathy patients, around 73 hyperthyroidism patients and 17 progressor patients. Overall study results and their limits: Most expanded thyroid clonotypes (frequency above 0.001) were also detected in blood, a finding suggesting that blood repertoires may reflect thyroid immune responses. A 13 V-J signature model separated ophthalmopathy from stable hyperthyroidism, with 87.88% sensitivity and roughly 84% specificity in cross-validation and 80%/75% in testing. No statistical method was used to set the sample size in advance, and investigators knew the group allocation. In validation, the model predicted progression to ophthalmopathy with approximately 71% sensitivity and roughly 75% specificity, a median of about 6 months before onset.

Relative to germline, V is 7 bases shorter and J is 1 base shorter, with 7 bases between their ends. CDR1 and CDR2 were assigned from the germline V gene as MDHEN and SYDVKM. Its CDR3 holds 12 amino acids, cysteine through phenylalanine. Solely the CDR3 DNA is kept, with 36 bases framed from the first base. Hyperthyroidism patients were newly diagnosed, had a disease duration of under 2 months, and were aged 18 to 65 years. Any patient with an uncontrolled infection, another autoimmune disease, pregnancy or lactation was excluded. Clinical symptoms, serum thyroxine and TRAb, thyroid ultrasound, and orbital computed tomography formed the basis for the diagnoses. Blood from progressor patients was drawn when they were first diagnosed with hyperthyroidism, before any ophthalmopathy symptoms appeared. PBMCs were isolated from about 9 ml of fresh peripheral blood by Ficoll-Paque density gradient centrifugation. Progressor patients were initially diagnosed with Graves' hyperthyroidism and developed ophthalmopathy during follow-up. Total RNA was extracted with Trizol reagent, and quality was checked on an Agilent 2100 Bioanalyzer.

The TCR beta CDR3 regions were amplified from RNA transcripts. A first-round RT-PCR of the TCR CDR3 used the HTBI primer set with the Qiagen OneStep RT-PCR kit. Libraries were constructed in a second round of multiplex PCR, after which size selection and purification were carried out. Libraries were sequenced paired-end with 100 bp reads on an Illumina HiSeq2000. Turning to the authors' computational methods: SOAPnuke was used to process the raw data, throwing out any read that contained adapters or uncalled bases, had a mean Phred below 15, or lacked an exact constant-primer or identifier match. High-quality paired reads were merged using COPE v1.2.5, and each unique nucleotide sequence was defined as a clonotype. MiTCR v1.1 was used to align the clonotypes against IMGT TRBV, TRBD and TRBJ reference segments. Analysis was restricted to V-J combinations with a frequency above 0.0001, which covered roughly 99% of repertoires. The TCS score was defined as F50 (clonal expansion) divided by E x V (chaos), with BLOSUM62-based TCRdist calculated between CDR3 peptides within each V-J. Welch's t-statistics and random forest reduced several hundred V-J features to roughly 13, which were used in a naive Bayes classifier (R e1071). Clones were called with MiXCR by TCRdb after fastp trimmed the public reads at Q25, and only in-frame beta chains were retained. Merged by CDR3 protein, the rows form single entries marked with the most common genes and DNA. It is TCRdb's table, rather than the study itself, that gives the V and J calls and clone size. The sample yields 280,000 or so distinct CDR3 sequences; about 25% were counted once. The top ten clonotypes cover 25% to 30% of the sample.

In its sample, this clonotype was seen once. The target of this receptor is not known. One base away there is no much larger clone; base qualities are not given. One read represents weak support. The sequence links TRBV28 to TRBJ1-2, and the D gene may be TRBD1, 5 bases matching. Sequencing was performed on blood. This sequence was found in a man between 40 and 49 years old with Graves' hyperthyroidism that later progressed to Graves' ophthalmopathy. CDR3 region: CASNQGNYGYTF. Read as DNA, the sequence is TGTGCCAGCAACCAGGGTAACTATGGCTACACCTTC.